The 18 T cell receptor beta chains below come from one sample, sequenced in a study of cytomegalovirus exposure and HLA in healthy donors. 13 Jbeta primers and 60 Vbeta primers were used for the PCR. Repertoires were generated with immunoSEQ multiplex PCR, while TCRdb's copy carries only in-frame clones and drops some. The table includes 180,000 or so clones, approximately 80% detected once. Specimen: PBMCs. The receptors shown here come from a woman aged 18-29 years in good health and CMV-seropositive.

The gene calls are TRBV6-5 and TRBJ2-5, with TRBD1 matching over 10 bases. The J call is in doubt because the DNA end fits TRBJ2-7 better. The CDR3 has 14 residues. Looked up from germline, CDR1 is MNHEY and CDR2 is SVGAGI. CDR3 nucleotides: TGTGCCAGCACCGACAGGGGGCCCGCCTACGAGCAGTACTTC. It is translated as CASTDRGPAYEQYF.

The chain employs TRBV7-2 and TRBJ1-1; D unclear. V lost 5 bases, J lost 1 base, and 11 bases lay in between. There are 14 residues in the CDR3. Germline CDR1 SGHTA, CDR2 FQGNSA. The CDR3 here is CASSLRRRNTEAFF. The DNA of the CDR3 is TGTGCCAGCAGCCTCCGGAGGAGGAACACTGAAGCTTTCTTT.

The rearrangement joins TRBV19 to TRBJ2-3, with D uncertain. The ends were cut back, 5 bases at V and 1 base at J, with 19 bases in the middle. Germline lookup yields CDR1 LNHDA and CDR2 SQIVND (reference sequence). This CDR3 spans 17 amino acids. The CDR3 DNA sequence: TGTGCCAGTAGTTCGGCGTACCGGAGTCCTCGCACAGATACGCAGTATTTT. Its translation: CASSSAYRSPRTDTQYF.

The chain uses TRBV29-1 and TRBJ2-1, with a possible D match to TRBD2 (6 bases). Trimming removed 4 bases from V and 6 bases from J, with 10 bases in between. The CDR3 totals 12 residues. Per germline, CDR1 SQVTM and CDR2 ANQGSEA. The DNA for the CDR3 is TGCAGCGTTGTTGCGGGGACCAATGAGCAGTTCTTC. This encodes CSVVAGTNEQFF.

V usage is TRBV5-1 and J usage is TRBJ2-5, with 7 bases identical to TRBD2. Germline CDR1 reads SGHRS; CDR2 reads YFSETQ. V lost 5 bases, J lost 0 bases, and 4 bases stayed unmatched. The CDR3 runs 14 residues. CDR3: CASSAGGYQETQYF. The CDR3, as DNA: TGCGCCAGCAGTGCCGGGGGGTACCAAGAGACCCAGTACTTC.

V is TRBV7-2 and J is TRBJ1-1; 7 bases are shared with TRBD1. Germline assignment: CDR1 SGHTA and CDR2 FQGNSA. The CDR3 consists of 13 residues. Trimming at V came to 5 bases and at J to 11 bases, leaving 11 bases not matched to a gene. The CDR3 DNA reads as TGTGCCAGCAGCCAAAGACAGGGTTTGTGGGCTTTCTTT. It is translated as CASSQRQGLWAFF.

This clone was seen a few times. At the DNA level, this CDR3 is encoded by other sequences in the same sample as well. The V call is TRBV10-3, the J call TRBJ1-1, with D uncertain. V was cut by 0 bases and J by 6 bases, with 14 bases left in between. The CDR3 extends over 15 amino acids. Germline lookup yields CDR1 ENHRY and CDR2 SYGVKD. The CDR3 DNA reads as TGTGCCATCAGTGAGTCTGGACGCGGGAAGGCTGAAGCTTTCTTT. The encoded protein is CAISESGRGKAEAFF.

The DNA for the CDR3 is TGTGCCAGTTCCGTCGGGGGGGCGAACACTGAAGCTTTCTTT. This codes for CASSVGGANTEAFF. The V and J genes are TRBV2 and TRBJ1-1, with D perhaps TRBD1 (6 bases). Per germline, CDR1 SNHLY and CDR2 FYNNEI. The CDR3 totals 14 residues. V lost 9 bases and J lost 1, with 15 bases in between.

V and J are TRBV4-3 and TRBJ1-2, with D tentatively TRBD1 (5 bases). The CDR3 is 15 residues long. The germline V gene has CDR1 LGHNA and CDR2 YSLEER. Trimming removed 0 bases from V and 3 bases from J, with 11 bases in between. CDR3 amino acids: CASSQDQGYDYGYTF. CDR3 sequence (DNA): TGCGCCAGCAGCCAAGATCAGGGATACGACTATGGCTACACCTTC.

The CDR3 loop is CASSDLGGGVNTEAFF. CDR3 DNA: TGTGCCAGCAGTGACTTAGGTGGGGGGGTTAACACTGAAGCTTTCTTT. J is TRBJ1-1 and V is TRBV6-4; the D gene is possibly TRBD1 (5 bases). The CDR3 is 16 amino acids. The germline V gene has CDR1 MRHNA and CDR2 SNTAGT. V lost 1 base to trimming and J lost 2 bases, with 14 bases between them.

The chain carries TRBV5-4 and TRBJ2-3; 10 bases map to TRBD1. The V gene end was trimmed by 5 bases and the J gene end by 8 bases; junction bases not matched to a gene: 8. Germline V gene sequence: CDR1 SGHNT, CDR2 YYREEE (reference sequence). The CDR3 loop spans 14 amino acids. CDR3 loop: CASSWGQGHGTQYF. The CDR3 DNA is TGTGCCAGCAGTTGGGGACAGGGGCACGGTACGCAGTATTTT.

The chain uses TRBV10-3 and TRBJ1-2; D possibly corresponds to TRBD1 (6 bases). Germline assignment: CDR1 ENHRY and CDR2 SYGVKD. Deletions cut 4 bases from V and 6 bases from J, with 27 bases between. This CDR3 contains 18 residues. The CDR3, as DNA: TGTGCCATCAGTGTCAGGGGCTCCCCGCAAATACCTCGAGATGGCTACACCTTC. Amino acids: CAISVRGSPQIPRDGYTF.

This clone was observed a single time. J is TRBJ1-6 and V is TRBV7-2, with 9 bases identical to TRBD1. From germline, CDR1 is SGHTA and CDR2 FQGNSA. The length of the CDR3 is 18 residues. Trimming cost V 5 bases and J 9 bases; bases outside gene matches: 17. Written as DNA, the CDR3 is TGTGCCAGCAGCGACATGCCCTACAGGGGGCTCTCGGGTTCACCCCTCCACTTT. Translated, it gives CASSDMPYRGLSGSPLHF.

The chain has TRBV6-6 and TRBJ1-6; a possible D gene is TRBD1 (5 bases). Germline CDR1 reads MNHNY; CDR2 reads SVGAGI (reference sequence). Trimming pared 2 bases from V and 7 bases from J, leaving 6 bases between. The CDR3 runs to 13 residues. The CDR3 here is CASSYDSNSPLHF. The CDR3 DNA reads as TGTGCCAGCAGTTACGACAGCAATTCACCCCTCCACTTT.

CDR3 amino acids: CASSSPGGGVLNYGYTF. CDR3 DNA sequence: TGTGCCAGCAGCTCCCCGGGTGGAGGGGTTCTTAACTATGGCTACACCTTC. The chain recombines TRBV7-9 with TRBJ1-2; TRBD1 is a possible D gene (5 bases). From germline, CDR1 is SEHNR and CDR2 FQNEAQ (reference sequence). This CDR3 spans 17 amino acids. V lost 4 bases to trimming and J lost 1 base, with 19 bases between them.

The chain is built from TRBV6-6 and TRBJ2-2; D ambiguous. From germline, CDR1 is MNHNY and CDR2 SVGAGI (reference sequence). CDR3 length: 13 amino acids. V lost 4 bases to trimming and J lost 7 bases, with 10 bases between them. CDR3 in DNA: TGTGCCAGCAGTTCAAACAAGATCGGGGAGCTGTTTTTT. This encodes CASSSNKIGELFF.

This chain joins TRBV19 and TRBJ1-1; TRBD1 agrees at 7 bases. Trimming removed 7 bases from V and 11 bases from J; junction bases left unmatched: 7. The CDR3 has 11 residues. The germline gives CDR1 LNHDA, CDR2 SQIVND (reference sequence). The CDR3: CASNYRGRAFF. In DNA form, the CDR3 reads TGTGCCAGTAACTACAGGGGTCGCGCTTTCTTT.

DNA of the CDR3: TGTGCCAGCAGCTTATTCGCCACTAGCGGGGGACGCACAGATACGCAGTATTTT. It codes for CASSLFATSGGRTDTQYF. The rearrangement joins TRBV5-6 to TRBJ2-3; 11 positions agree with TRBD2. The trim removed 2 bases at V and 1 base at J, leaving 9 bases unmatched. Per germline, CDR1 SGHDT and CDR2 YYEEEE. This CDR3 has 18 residues.